This T cell receptor beta chain was documented in a study of T cells after yellow fever vaccination. The CDR3 has 14 amino acids. The germline V and J ends were trimmed by 4 bases and 5 bases, with 15 bases remaining between them. CDR1 is SGDLS and CDR2 is YYNGEE in the germline V gene. TCRdb reanalysed the 5' RACE reads using MiXCR and keeps one entry per CDR3 protein. The sample gives roughly 250,000 distinct CDR3 sequences, under 15% of which show up once; roughly 0.5% is in the top ten. Points on this clonotype: Its antigen is unknown.

Study observations and caveats: Abundant clonotypes from the bulk population could have been carried over as contaminants into FACS-sorted repertoires.

The chain couples TRBV9 to TRBJ2-5; D call uncertain. The TCR comes from a man in his thirties or forties who received the YFV17D yellow fever vaccine. Sequences were derived from CD4+ T cells sorted from PBMCs, sampled 45 days after the yellow fever booster vaccination. CDR3 coding DNA: TGTGCCAGCAGCCCGCGGCCTCTCCAGGAGACCCAGTACTTC. This gives the protein CASSPRPLQETQYF. Variable domain in full (rest from reference TRBV9 and TRBJ2-5): DSGVTQTPKHLITATGQRVTLRCSPRSGDLSVYWYQQSLDQGLQFLIQYYNGEERAKGNILERFSAQQFPDLHSELNLSSLELGDSALYFCASSPRPLQETQYFGPGTRLLVL.